The 30 T cell receptor beta chains given below trace back to one sample, sequenced in a study of a mutant IDH1 vaccine in newly diagnosed glioma. Specified time point: week 35, safety follow-up. Every single dose of the vaccine, 300 ug of mutant IDH1 20-mer peptide, came with topical imiquimod. Assay: immunoSEQ multiplex PCR; the TCRdb copy retains only in-frame clones and omits some. This table holds around 60,000 clones, less than 90% found once. These receptors have no identified antigens. This specimen consisted of PBMCs, obtained from a glioma patient whose treatment included an IDH1 peptide vaccine. The receptors come from a man aged 30-40 years with glioma.

The chain uses TRBV11-3 and TRBJ2-1; 10 bases map to TRBD1. The CDR3 contains 15 residues. CDR1 and CDR2 from the germline V gene are SGHNT and YENEEA. The V gene end was trimmed by 5 bases and the J gene end by 4 bases; junction bases not matched to a gene: 5. CDR3 in DNA: TGTGCCAGCAGCCCTGACAGGGGGCTTTACAATGAGCAGTTCTTC. It codes for CASSPDRGLYNEQFF.

The V gene is TRBV11-2, the J gene TRBJ2-7, with D possibly matching TRBD2 (5 bases). CDR1 SGHAT and CDR2 FQNNGV come from the germline V gene. This CDR3 has 14 residues. The V end was cut by 0 bases, the J end by 2 bases, with 8 bases between. In nucleotides, the CDR3 is TGTGCCAGCAGCTTAGAGGTCGGGACCTACGAGCAGTACTTC. This translates into CASSLEVGTYEQYF.

V and J are TRBV29-1 and TRBJ1-4; TRBD1 might be the D (6 bases). V was pared by 7 bases and J by 7 bases, with 16 bases between. The CDR3 is 13 amino acids. Germline CDR1 is SQVTM and CDR2 is ANQGSEA. The CDR3 region has the DNA TGCAGCGCCCTTGGACAGAAGGGTGAAAAACTGTTTTTT. Translating it yields CSALGQKGEKLFF.

This chain connects TRBV5-1 to TRBJ1-2; tentative D call: TRBD1 (6 bases). Trimming removed 6 bases from V and 0 bases from J, with 15 bases in between. Germline CDR1 reads SGHRS; CDR2 reads YFSETQ. The CDR3 has 15 residues. Here the CDR3 reads CASNYGGTTNYGYTF. The CDR3 coding sequence is TGCGCCAGCAATTACGGTGGGACAACTAACTATGGCTACACCTTC.

The V call is TRBV7-9, the J call TRBJ2-3, with TRBD2 as a possible D gene (6 bases). This CDR3 has 18 amino acids. Germline V lookup: CDR1 SEHNR, CDR2 FQNEAQ (reference sequence). The ends were cut back, 5 bases at V and 2 bases at J, with 23 bases in the middle. DNA of the CDR3: TGTGCCAGCAGCCCCCGGCGGGGTGCTGGGGACCACACAGATACGCAGTATTTT. This encodes CASSPRRGAGDHTDTQYF.

The chain employs TRBV29-1 and TRBJ2-1; a possible D gene is TRBD2 (6 bases). V was clipped by 3 bases and J by 2 bases, with 14 bases between them. This CDR3 has 15 residues. Germline V CDR1 and CDR2: SQVTM, ANQGSEA. The CDR3: CSVEGGQAPYNEQFF. The CDR3 bases are TGCAGCGTTGAGGGAGGACAAGCCCCCTACAATGAGCAGTTCTTC.

The chain recombines TRBV14 with TRBJ1-1; D is ambiguous. The CDR3 totals 16 residues. Germline V gene data show CDR1 as SGHDN and CDR2 as FVKESK. Trimming left V 0 bases short and J 2 bases short, with 13 bases between. CDR3 sequence: CASSQDLGRINTEAFF. The CDR3 coding sequence is TGTGCCAGCAGCCAAGATCTCGGGAGGATTAACACTGAAGCTTTCTTT.

The gene calls are TRBV9 and TRBJ1-4, with D possibly matching TRBD1 (6 bases). The CDR3 is 15 residues long. V was trimmed by 2 bases and J by 8 bases, leaving 16 bases between them. Germline values: CDR1 SGDLS, CDR2 YYNGEE. CDR3 in amino acids: CASSVARGHGEKLFF. The CDR3 coding sequence is TGTGCCAGCAGCGTGGCCCGGGGACACGGGGAAAAACTGTTTTTT.

This chain joins TRBV28 and TRBJ2-5, with D hard to call. The germline V and J ends were trimmed by 1 base and 7 bases, with 19 bases remaining between them. The CDR3 is 16 residues long. Germline V gene lookup returns CDR1 MDHEN and CDR2 SYDVKM. Here the CDR3 DNA reads TGTGCCAGCAGTTTATCTCGGTCTACTGGGCCGGGGACCCAGTACTTC. This gives the protein CASSLSRSTGPGTQYF.

The chain combines TRBV5-1 with TRBJ2-2; D ambiguous. Germline V gives CDR1 SGHRS, CDR2 YFSETQ. V lost 3 bases, J lost 3 bases, and 9 bases lay in between. The CDR3 spans 14 residues. In DNA form, the CDR3 reads TGCGCCAGCAGCTCTGAAGGCCACACCGGGGAGCTGTTTTTT. Protein product: CASSSEGHTGELFF.

The V and J genes are TRBV2 and TRBJ1-2; 7 bases are a match to TRBD1. The J segment lost 4 bases and the V segment lost 7 bases, leaving 15 bases of the junction unmatched. Germline values: CDR1 SNHLY, CDR2 FYNNEI. The CDR3 sequence is 16 residues long. The CDR3 protein is CASTFDEGGAGYGYTF. The CDR3 DNA is TGTGCCAGCACCTTCGATGAAGGGGGCGCAGGCTATGGCTACACCTTC. The full variable domain, rest sourced from reference TRBV2 and TRBJ1-2, is EPEVTQTPSHQVTQMGQEVILRCVPISNHLYFYWYRQILGQKVEFLVSFYNNEISEKSEIFDDQFSVERPDGSNFTLKIRSTKLEDSAMYFCASTFDEGGAGYGYTFGSGTRLTVV.

Here the CDR3 DNA reads TGTGCCAGCCCCGTAGCGGGGCAGTGGAACACCGGGGAGCTGTTTTTT. Its translation: CASPVAGQWNTGELFF. The gene calls are TRBV6-4 and TRBJ2-2, with 8 bases lining up with TRBD2. Germline values: CDR1 MRHNA, CDR2 SNTAGT. The CDR3 length is 16 residues. Unmatched junction bases numbered 9, after V lost 8 bases and J lost 1 base.

This sequence joins TRBV4-2 and TRBJ2-7; tentative D call: TRBD2 (7 bases). Trimming removed 3 bases at V and 0 bases at J, with 15 bases between. The germline CDR1 and CDR2 sequences are LGHNA and YNFKEQ. The CDR3 extends over 16 amino acids. In DNA, the CDR3 is TGTGCCAGCAGCCACTGGGGGGGGGCCAGCTCCTACGAGCAGTACTTC. Protein: CASSHWGGASSYEQYF.

This chain uses TRBV5-1 with TRBJ2-3, with D perhaps assigned TRBD1 or TRBD2 (5 bases each). Between the trimmed V and J ends, which lost 4 bases and 2 bases, there was a span of 11 bases. CDR1 SGHRS and CDR2 YFSETQ come from the germline V gene. The CDR3 consists of 14 residues. Written as DNA, the CDR3 is TGCGCCAGCAGCGTGGGACGGCTCACAGATACGCAGTATTTT. Translation gives CASSVGRLTDTQYF.

The rearrangement joins TRBV27 to TRBJ1-1; D is unresolved. CDR1 is MNHEY, CDR2 SMNVEV, per germline (reference sequence). V lost 3 bases and J lost 3, with 8 bases in between. The CDR3 loop spans 13 amino acids. The CDR3 region is CASSFPGHTEAFF. CDR3 coding DNA: TGTGCCAGCAGTTTTCCGGGCCACACTGAAGCTTTCTTT.

The rearrangement links TRBV15 to TRBJ1-5; the match to TRBD1 covers 8 bases. The J segment lost 4 bases and the V segment lost 5 bases, leaving 4 bases of the junction unmatched. The CDR3 consists of 14 residues. Per the germline V gene, CDR1 is LNHNV and CDR2 is YYDKDF (reference sequence). The CDR3, as DNA: TGTGCCACCAGCGGGACAGGTGAGAATCAGCCCCAGCATTTT. Translated: CATSGTGENQPQHF. The full variable domain, completed using reference TRBV15 and TRBJ1-5, is DAMVIQNPRYQVTQFGKPVTLSCSQTLNHNVMYWYQQKSSQAPKLLFHYYDKDFNNEADTPDNFQSRRPNTSFCFLDIRSPGLGDTAMYLCATSGTGENQPQHFGDGTRLSIL.

The chain joins TRBV6-5 to TRBJ1-1; a weak D match, TRBD1 (6 bases). V shed 4 bases and J shed 11 bases, with 14 bases lying between them. The CDR3 extends over 12 amino acids. CDR1 MNHEY and CDR2 SVGAGI come from the germline V gene. The CDR3 DNA reads as TGTGCCAGCAGTTCAGAGGGGGGGCCCGCTTTCTTT. It translates to CASSSEGGPAFF.

V usage is TRBV11-2 and J usage is TRBJ1-2, with D possibly matching TRBD1 (5 bases). In germline, CDR1 is SGHAT, CDR2 FQNNGV. V lost 5 bases to trimming and J lost 5 bases, with 21 bases between them. The CDR3 extends over 16 amino acids. The CDR3 loop reads CASSQGAQATPYGYTF. The DNA for the CDR3 is TGTGCCAGCAGCCAAGGGGCGCAGGCCACTCCTTATGGCTACACCTTC.

The chain combines TRBV7-7 with TRBJ1-1, with 10 bases fitting TRBD1. The CDR3 consists of 17 residues. The V and J ends lost 0 bases and 7 bases, in that order; junction bases with no gene match: 11. In germline, CDR1 is SSHAT, CDR2 FNYEAQ (reference sequence). The CDR3 spells CASSLAYSWTGGIEAFF. The CDR3 DNA reads as TGTGCCAGCAGCTTAGCCTACTCTTGGACAGGGGGGATTGAAGCTTTCTTT.

In this sample, this clone turned up once. The chain couples TRBV19 to TRBJ2-7, with 8 bases matching TRBD1. The CDR3 is 14 residues long. CDR1 LNHDA and CDR2 SQIVND come from the germline V gene (reference sequence). Unmatched junction bases numbered 6, after V lost 6 bases and J lost 2 bases. The CDR3 region is CASSLQGVAYEQYF. The CDR3 DNA reads as TGTGCCAGTAGCCTACAGGGGGTGGCCTACGAGCAGTACTTC.

The gene calls are TRBV7-7 and TRBJ1-4; D call uncertain. Trimming cost V 0 bases and J 5 bases, with 10 bases left between them. The CDR3 length is 15 residues. CDR1 is SSHAT and CDR2 is FNYEAQ in the germline V gene (reference sequence). CDR3 DNA sequence: TGTGCCAGCAGCTTAGCGGGCGGATCAAATGAAAAACTGTTTTTT. It specifies CASSLAGGSNEKLFF.

The J gene is TRBJ2-2, the V gene TRBV7-2; D call uncertain. V gave up 2 bases and J gave up 0 bases, with 4 bases separating them. This CDR3 spans 14 amino acids. Germline CDR1 and CDR2: SGHTA and FQGNSA. The CDR3 is CASSLTANTGELFF. CDR3 in DNA: TGTGCCAGCAGCTTAACGGCGAACACCGGGGAGCTGTTTTTT.

To note about this clone: It is unclear where the CDR3 begins or ends on the DNA, so no DNA is shown, and the CDR3 is as TCRdb lists it. The chain combines TRBV27 with TRBJ1-5; TRBD1 is taken as the D call from the table, unchecked against the DNA. Ends included, the CDR3 has 13 residues. Germline values: CDR1 MNHEY, CDR2 SMNVEV (reference sequence). The CDR3 sequence: CASSSSTGMPQHF.

This chain uses TRBV19 with TRBJ1-2, with D possibly being TRBD1 (5 bases). Trimming removed 6 bases at V and 4 bases at J, with 15 bases between. The germline gives CDR1 LNHDA, CDR2 SQIVND (reference sequence). The CDR3 totals 14 residues. CDR3 nucleotide sequence: TGTGCCAGTAGCCCGGGACGGCAAGGCTATGGCTACACCTTC. As protein: CASSPGRQGYGYTF.

V and J are TRBV5-1 and TRBJ2-5, with 7 bases identical to TRBD1. The J call may be mistaken, given a closer DNA end match to TRBJ2-7. CDR3 length: 14 amino acids. CDR1 is SGHRS and CDR2 is YFSETQ in the germline V gene. The CDR3 DNA reads as TGCGCCAGCAGGGGACAGCCTACCGTCTACGAGCAGTACTTC. Its protein product is CASRGQPTVYEQYF.

The chain joins TRBV19 to TRBJ2-2, with TRBD2 as a possible D gene (6 bases). With 6 bases removed from V and 4 bases from J, the gap between germline ends came to 21 bases. Germline CDR1 LNHDA, CDR2 SQIVND (reference sequence). There are 17 residues in the CDR3. CDR3: CASRAPLGSAFTGELFF. The CDR3 DNA sequence: TGTGCCAGTAGAGCCCCTCTCGGGAGTGCCTTCACCGGGGAGCTGTTTTTT.

This chain connects TRBV11-2 to TRBJ2-3; possibly TRBD2 for D (6 bases). Trimming pared 4 bases from V and 1 base from J, leaving 12 bases between. This CDR3 is 15 amino acids long. In germline, CDR1 is SGHAT, CDR2 FQNNGV. CDR3 sequence: CASSSIGGGTDTQYF. The CDR3 region has the DNA TGTGCCAGCAGCTCCATCGGAGGGGGCACAGATACGCAGTATTTT. Full variable domain (remainder filled in from reference TRBV11-2 and TRBJ2-3): EAGVAQSPRYKIIEKRQSVAFWCNPISGHATLYWYQQILGQGPKLLIQFQNNGVVDDSQLPKDRFSAERLKGVDSTLKIQPAKLEDSAVYLCASSSIGGGTDTQYFGPGTRLTVL.

J is TRBJ1-2 and V is TRBV4-1, with TRBD1 as a possible D gene (5 bases). Germline V gives CDR1 MGHRA, CDR2 YSYEKL. The V gene lost 0 bases and the J gene lost 5 bases, with 13 bases spanning the gap. This CDR3 has 15 amino acids. In nucleotides, the CDR3 is TGCGCCAGCAGCCAAGATCTGGGGAAGGGGTATGGCTACACCTTC. This encodes CASSQDLGKGYGYTF.

The genes are TRBV28 and TRBJ1-2; 10 bases match TRBD1. The ends lost 7 bases at V and 5 bases at J; junction bases unmatched: 19. Germline CDR1 MDHEN, CDR2 SYDVKM. The CDR3 is 18 residues long. CDR3 in amino acids: CASTTLWGQGLRGYGYTF. For the CDR3, the DNA is TGTGCCAGCACTACCCTGTGGGGACAGGGGCTCAGGGGGTATGGCTACACCTTC.

V is TRBV9 and J is TRBJ1-5, with a weak D call TRBD1 (6 bases). V was cut by 4 bases and J by 7 bases, with 18 bases left in between. There are 15 residues in the CDR3. CDR1 and CDR2 (germline): SGDLS, YYNGEE. In DNA, the CDR3 is TGTGCCAGCAGCTTATCCGGGACAAGTACCCAGCCCCAGCATTTT. This sequence encodes CASSLSGTSTQPQHF.